This is a list of T cell receptor beta chains from one sample in a study of Graves' ophthalmopathy and Graves' hyperthyroidism. From the multiplex PCR reads, TCRdb called clonotypes with MiXCR, one entry per CDR3 protein. Among a few hundred thousand distinct CDR3 sequences listed, over 15% were seen once. Sample: peripheral blood. All receptors come from a woman under 30 with stable Graves' hyperthyroidism. Both conserved end residues are part of each CDR3. Each record gives: D gene, clone size, J gene, V gene, CDR3 DNA, CDR3 protein. D genes are given only for firm matches. Some rows mark clone size as missing; the rest say once, few, many or name a class of expanded clone.

d_call: TRBD1; clone_size: many; j_call: TRBJ1-5; v_call: TRBV20-1; cdr3_nt: TGCAGTGCTAGGGAACAGGGGTTCAATCAGCCCCAGCATTTT; cdr3_aa: CSAREQGFNQPQHF
d_call: TRBD1; clone_size: many; j_call: TRBJ2-2; v_call: TRBV20-1; cdr3_nt: TGCAGTGCCCTCGACAGGGGTGAGAACACCGGGGAGCTGTTTTTT; cdr3_aa: CSALDRGENTGELFF
d_call: .; clone_size: many; j_call: TRBJ1-2; v_call: TRBV6-5; cdr3_nt: TGTGCCAGCAGTTACCGCACCGACGGAGCTCCTGATGGCTACACCTTC; cdr3_aa: CASSYRTDGAPDGYTF
d_call: .; clone_size: many; j_call: TRBJ1-3; v_call: TRBV7-3; cdr3_nt: TGTGCCAGCAGCTTAACGCCGTACTCTGGAAACACCATATATTTT; cdr3_aa: CASSLTPYSGNTIYF
d_call: TRBD1; clone_size: once; j_call: TRBJ1-1; v_call: TRBV20-1; cdr3_nt: TGCAGTGCTAGAGGGACAGGAGTTATGTACACTGAAGCTTTCTTT; cdr3_aa: CSARGTGVMYTEAFF
d_call: TRBD1; clone_size: many; j_call: TRBJ2-7; v_call: TRBV27; cdr3_nt: TGTGCCAGCAGTCCATCGACAGGGGATAAAACCTACGAGCAGTACTTC; cdr3_aa: CASSPSTGDKTYEQYF
d_call: .; clone_size: .; j_call: TRBJ1-1; v_call: TRBV6-5; cdr3_nt: TGTGCCAGCAGTTACTCCGTAGGCCGTGAAGCTTTCTTT; cdr3_aa: CASSYSVGREAFF
d_call: .; clone_size: many; j_call: TRBJ2-7; v_call: TRBV10-3; cdr3_nt: TGTGCCATCAGTGAGGCCGGTTTATTTGGGCAGGGGAATACCTACGAGCAGTACTTC; cdr3_aa: CAISEAGLFGQGNTYEQYF
d_call: TRBD2; clone_size: many; j_call: TRBJ2-2; v_call: TRBV20-1; cdr3_nt: TGCAGTGCTGAGGATAGCGGGGGGCGGACCGGGGAGCTGTTTTTT; cdr3_aa: CSAEDSGGRTGELFF
d_call: .; clone_size: many; j_call: TRBJ2-7; v_call: TRBV12-3/TRBV12-4; cdr3_nt: TGTGCCAGCAGCCGCCGTCGGGGAGACTCCTACGAGCAGTACTTC; cdr3_aa: CASSRRRGDSYEQYF
d_call: .; clone_size: once; j_call: TRBJ2-7; v_call: TRBV20-1; cdr3_nt: TGCAGTGCCCTCGGAGCGTACTACGAGCAGTACTTC; cdr3_aa: CSALGAYYEQYF
d_call: .; clone_size: many; j_call: TRBJ1-2; v_call: TRBV9; cdr3_nt: TGTGCCAGCAGCCCCCAGGAGGGCTCCCTAAACTATGGCTACACCTTC; cdr3_aa: CASSPQEGSLNYGYTF
d_call: .; clone_size: many; j_call: TRBJ1-5; v_call: TRBV6-5; cdr3_nt: TGTGCCAGCAGTTACTTTCGGAATCAGCCCCAGCATTTT; cdr3_aa: CASSYFRNQPQHF
d_call: .; clone_size: .; j_call: TRBJ1-1; v_call: TRBV29-1; cdr3_nt: TGCAGCGTTGATAAAATGAACACTGAAGCTTTCTTT; cdr3_aa: CSVDKMNTEAFF
d_call: TRBD1; clone_size: many; j_call: TRBJ2-2; v_call: TRBV6-5; cdr3_nt: TGTGCCAGCAGTTTGGGGACAGGGTCAAATACCGGGGAGCTGTTTTTT; cdr3_aa: CASSLGTGSNTGELFF
d_call: .; clone_size: many; j_call: TRBJ2-2; v_call: TRBV6-4; cdr3_nt: TGTGCCAGCAGCCGGGACCATAACACCGGGGAGCTGTTTTTT; cdr3_aa: CASSRDHNTGELFF